A selection of T cell receptor beta chains follows, all from one sample in a study of identical twins. TCRdb analysed the 5' RACE reads with MiXCR anew, one entry per CDR3 protein. The sample lists fewer than 800,000 distinct CDR3 sequences, 7.1% occurring once. This sample also belongs to another study, concerning yellow fever vaccine responses in identical twins.

The sample comprised PBMCs. These receptors were taken from a woman younger than 30 in good health. The CDR3 runs from the conserved cysteine through the conserved F or W. A D gene is named only where the DNA matches it firmly. Clone size appears in some rows only: once, few, many, or a class for an expanded clone.

v_gene	j_gene	abundance	d_gene	len	CDR3aa	CDR3nt
TRBV12-3/TRBV12-4	TRBJ2-7	many	NA	13	CASRNLEGGEQYF	TGTGCCAGCAGAAACCTCGAGGGTGGCGAGCAGTACTTC
TRBV4-1	TRBJ1-6	many	NA	15	CASSLGGAYNSPLHF	TGCGCCAGCAGCCTCGGGGGGGCGTATAATTCACCCCTCCACTTT
TRBV29-1	TRBJ1-1	NA	NA	13	CSAKPRENTEAFF	TGCAGCGCAAAACCACGGGAGAACACTGAAGCTTTCTTT
TRBV20-1	TRBJ2-1	many	TRBD1	15	CSALPVRTGYNEQFF	TGCAGTGCCCTTCCTGTGCGGACAGGGTACAATGAGCAGTTCTTC
TRBV6-5	TRBJ2-1	many	TRBD2	17	CASSSTSGTSGRNEQFF	TGTGCCAGCAGTTCCACGTCCGGGACTAGCGGGAGAAATGAGCAGTTCTTC
TRBV20-1	TRBJ2-1	NA	NA	15	CSARAGSRPYNEQFF	TGCAGTGCTAGAGCCGGGTCTAGACCCTACAATGAGCAGTTCTTC
TRBV12-3/TRBV12-4	TRBJ2-7	many	TRBD2	14	CASTGLAASYEQYF	TGTGCCAGCACAGGACTAGCGGCTTCCTACGAGCAGTACTTC
TRBV29-1	TRBJ1-3	many	TRBD1	13	CSGGTGAGNTIYF	TGCAGCGGAGGTACAGGGGCCGGAAACACCATATATTTT
TRBV10-3	TRBJ2-5	many	NA	12	CATKGGYETQYF	TGTGCCACCAAGGGAGGTTATGAGACCCAGTACTTC
TRBV12-3/TRBV12-4	TRBJ2-5	many	TRBD2	15	CASSWTSGKQETQYF	TGTGCCAGCAGTTGGACTAGCGGGAAACAAGAGACCCAGTACTTC
TRBV3-1	TRBJ2-5	NA	NA	15	CASSQGAAYQETQYF	TGTGCCAGCAGCCAAGGAGCAGCGTACCAAGAGACCCAGTACTTC
TRBV12-3/TRBV12-4	TRBJ1-6	NA	NA	14	CASSFGGRDSPLHF	TGTGCCAGCAGTTTTGGAGGGCGCGATTCACCCCTCCACTTT
TRBV20-1	TRBJ2-7	many	TRBD2	13	CSAASGTSYEQYF	TGCAGTGCGGCTAGCGGGACCTCCTACGAGCAGTACTTC
TRBV10-3	TRBJ2-3	once	TRBD2	14	CATTGTSGGQTQYF	TGTGCCACTACCGGGACTAGCGGGGGCCAAACGCAGTATTTT
TRBV10-2	TRBJ2-1	many	NA	14	CASSDQGIYNEQFF	TGCGCCAGCAGTGATCAGGGGATCTACAATGAGCAGTTCTTC
TRBV5-6	TRBJ2-7	NA	TRBD1	16	CASSSGQGWFSYEQYF	TGTGCCAGCAGCTCCGGACAGGGCTGGTTCTCCTACGAGCAGTACTTC
TRBV27	TRBJ2-1	NA	TRBD2	16	CASSHPSGRTYNEQFF	TGTGCCAGCAGTCACCCTAGCGGGAGGACCTACAATGAGCAGTTCTTC
TRBV5-6	TRBJ2-5	NA	TRBD2	16	CASSVGLAGFGETQYF	TGTGCCAGCAGCGTGGGACTAGCGGGCTTTGGGGAGACCCAGTACTTC
TRBV7-8	TRBJ2-1	NA	TRBD1	18	CASSTRDRGRLARNEQFF	TGTGCCAGCAGCACCCGGGACAGGGGGCGTCTAGCGCGAAATGAGCAGTTCTTC
TRBV7-9	TRBJ2-5	NA	TRBD2	15	CASSFGTSGRETQYF	TGTGCCAGCAGCTTCGGGACTAGCGGACGGGAGACCCAGTACTTC
TRBV2	TRBJ2-3	few	NA	14	CASNLRDSTDTQYF	TGTGCCAGCAATCTACGGGACTCCACAGATACGCAGTATTTT
TRBV11-3	TRBJ2-7	NA	TRBD2	17	CASSLVSSGRTPYEQYF	TGTGCCAGCAGCTTAGTTTCTAGCGGGCGGACACCCTACGAGCAGTACTTC
TRBV15	TRBJ2-1	many	TRBD2	17	CATTQTSGGIIYNEQFF	TGTGCCACCACCCAGACTAGCGGGGGGATAATATACAATGAGCAGTTCTTC
TRBV19	TRBJ2-2	NA	NA	15	CASDIPGIQGGELFF	TGTGCCAGTGATATCCCCGGGATCCAAGGCGGGGAGCTGTTTTTT
TRBV12-3/TRBV12-4	TRBJ2-2	few	NA	15	CASSPLDSATGELFF	TGTGCCAGCAGTCCACTAGATTCGGCCACCGGGGAGCTGTTTTTT
TRBV29-1	TRBJ2-3	few	TRBD2	15	CSAVGLAGGGDTQYF	TGCAGCGCGGTGGGACTAGCGGGAGGGGGAGATACGCAGTATTTT
TRBV24-1	TRBJ2-1	few	TRBD2	20	CATSDYRLAGLLPTYNEQFF	TGTGCCACCAGTGATTACCGACTAGCGGGACTACTCCCTACCTACAATGAGCAGTTCTTC
TRBV12-3/TRBV12-4	TRBJ1-1	few	NA	14	CASSLIGRGTEAFF	TGTGCCAGCAGTTTAATTGGCAGGGGAACTGAAGCTTTCTTT
TRBV5-6	TRBJ2-4	few	NA	13	CASSLTGLLGEYF	TGTGCCAGCAGCTTAACAGGACTGTTAGGCGAGTACTTC
TRBV4-1	TRBJ1-1	many	NA	14	CASSGPLKGTEAFF	TGCGCCAGCAGCGGACCTCTCAAAGGGACTGAAGCTTTCTTT
TRBV25-1	TRBJ2-3	many	TRBD2	14	CASSILAGGDTQYF	TGTGCCAGCAGCATTCTAGCGGGAGGTGATACGCAGTATTTT
TRBV27	TRBJ2-5	NA	NA	15	CASSLTARIKETQYF	TGTGCCAGCAGTTTGACAGCAAGAATTAAAGAGACCCAGTACTTC
TRBV21-1	TRBJ1-4	many	NA	12	CASSKTGSDMFF	TGTGCCAGCAGCAAAACTGGGTCAGATATGTTTTTT
TRBV20-1	TRBJ2-3	few	TRBD1	14	CSARVTGTTDTQYF	TGCAGTGCTAGAGTGACAGGGACCACAGATACGCAGTATTTT
TRBV29-1	TRBJ2-2	NA	NA	13	CSVATGWAGELFF	TGCAGCGTTGCGACGGGGTGGGCCGGGGAGCTGTTTTTT
TRBV10-3	TRBJ1-2	many	NA	14	CAISELPANYGYTF	TGTGCCATCAGTGAGCTCCCAGCTAACTATGGCTACACCTTC
TRBV6-1	TRBJ1-2	NA	TRBD1	14	CASSMTGGPNGYTF	TGTGCCAGCAGTATGACAGGGGGCCCGAATGGCTACACCTTC
TRBV28	TRBJ1-2	many	NA	12	CASNQQGYGYTF	TGTGCCAGCAACCAGCAGGGCTATGGCTACACCTTC
TRBV24-1	TRBJ2-1	few	TRBD1	16	CATSDSGTGHYNEQFF	TGTGCCACCAGTGATTCCGGGACAGGGCACTACAATGAGCAGTTCTTC
TRBV5-1	TRBJ1-1	many	NA	18	CASSLGGPKRGMNTEAFF	TGCGCCAGCAGCTTGGGCGGGCCCAAAAGGGGGATGAACACTGAAGCTTTCTTT
TRBV7-3	TRBJ2-7	few	TRBD1	14	CASSLTQGAGEQYF	TGTGCCAGCAGCTTAACACAGGGGGCTGGAGAGCAGTACTTC
TRBV24-1	TRBJ1-1	many	TRBD1	13	CATSDFTDRGAFF	TGTGCCACCAGTGATTTCACGGACAGGGGCGCTTTCTTT
TRBV6-2/TRBV6-3	TRBJ1-2	NA	TRBD1	20	CASSYELVGTGGPFNYGYTF	TGTGCCAGCAGTTATGAGCTTGTCGGGACAGGGGGACCTTTTAACTATGGCTACACCTTC
TRBV29-1	TRBJ2-2	many	TRBD2	15	CSGIAGSPNTGELFF	TGCAGCGGAATAGCGGGGAGCCCGAACACCGGGGAGCTGTTTTTT
TRBV2	TRBJ2-7	NA	TRBD2	13	CASTETSVYEQYF	TGTGCCAGCACCGAGACTAGCGTGTACGAGCAGTACTTC
TRBV5-1	TRBJ2-7	NA	TRBD2	14	CASSFSGSTSEQYF	TGCGCCAGCAGCTTTAGCGGGAGCACAAGCGAGCAGTACTTC
TRBV5-1	TRBJ1-3	many	NA	17	CASSLARGTYSGNTIYF	TGCGCCAGCAGCTTGGCCCGTGGCACCTACTCTGGAAACACCATATATTTT
TRBV5-1	TRBJ2-2	few	NA	17	CASSLGELLSHTGELFF	TGCGCCAGCAGCTTGGGGGAACTACTAAGCCACACCGGGGAGCTGTTTTTT
TRBV6-5	TRBJ2-1	NA	TRBD2	17	CASSWVLAGGPKDEQFF	TGTGCCAGCAGTTGGGTTTTAGCGGGGGGGCCTAAAGATGAGCAGTTCTTC
TRBV6-2/TRBV6-3	TRBJ2-1	NA	TRBD2	16	CASNPAGPVAGVAQFF	TGTGCCAGCAACCCAGCGGGCCCGGTAGCGGGAGTAGCTCAGTTCTTC
TRBV28	TRBJ1-2	NA	NA	11	CASRSQVNYTF	TGTGCCAGCAGGTCACAGGTTAACTACACCTTC
TRBV20-1	TRBJ1-2	many	NA	13	CSARDESNYGYTF	TGCAGTGCTAGAGACGAGTCTAACTATGGCTACACCTTC
TRBV10-2	TRBJ1-1	NA	NA	15	CASSAEMRVGTEAFF	TGCGCCAGCAGCGCAGAGATGCGAGTGGGCACTGAAGCTTTCTTT
TRBV27	TRBJ2-1	few	TRBD1	13	CATGDRGSFEQFF	TGTGCCACCGGGGACAGGGGTTCTTTTGAGCAGTTCTTC